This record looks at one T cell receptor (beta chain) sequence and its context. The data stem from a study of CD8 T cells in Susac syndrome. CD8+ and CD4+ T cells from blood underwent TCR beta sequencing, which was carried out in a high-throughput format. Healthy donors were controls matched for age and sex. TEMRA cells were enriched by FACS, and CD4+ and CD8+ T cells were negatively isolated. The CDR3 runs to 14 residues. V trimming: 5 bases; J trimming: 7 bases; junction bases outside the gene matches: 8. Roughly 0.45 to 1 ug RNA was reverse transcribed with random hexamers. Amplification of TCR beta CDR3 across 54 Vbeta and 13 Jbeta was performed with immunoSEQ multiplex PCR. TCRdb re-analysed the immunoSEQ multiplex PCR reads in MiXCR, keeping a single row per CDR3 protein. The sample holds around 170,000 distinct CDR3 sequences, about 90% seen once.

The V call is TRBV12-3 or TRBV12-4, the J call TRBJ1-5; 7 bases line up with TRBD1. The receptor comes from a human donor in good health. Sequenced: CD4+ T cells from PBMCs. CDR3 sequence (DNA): TGTGCCAGCAGTAAGCAGGGGGGGCGGCAGCCCCAGCATTTT. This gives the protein CASSKQGGRQPQHF.